The source of this T cell receptor (beta chain) is a study of Ad26.COV2.S vaccination and SARS-CoV-2 variants. Study-wide results and caveats: Reported post-vaccination CD8+ and CD4+ T cell responses to spike showed substantial breadth.

As to treatment: some 20 received Ad26.COV2.S at low or high dose, single or two shots; about five received placebo; per-sample allocation not given. Collection of samples fell on day 63 after the first vaccine or placebo injection. As its vector, the vaccine had Ad26, which expressed Wuhan-strain SARS-CoV-2 spike. Trimming stripped 5 bases from V and 2 bases from J, with 13 bases between. CDR3 length: 15 amino acids. Germline loops: CDR1 SGHAT, CDR2 FQNNGV. Sequencing was performed with immunoSEQ multiplex PCR; in TCRdb, only in-frame clones are kept and a portion is missing. The sample lists under 600,000 clones, nearly 90% occurring once. On this clone itself: What it binds is not known.

This clonotype was sampled from a person between 18 and 59 years old who received the Ad26.COV2.S COVID-19 vaccine or a placebo. Sequenced material: peripheral blood, taken in a trial of Ad26.COV2.S vaccine versus placebo. The chain joins TRBV11-2 to TRBJ2-1, with D possibly TRBD2 on 5 matching bases. CDR3 DNA sequence: TGTGCCAGCAGCCCGGGATTCCCTCCCTACAATGAGCAGTTCTTC. It encodes CASSPGFPPYNEQFF.